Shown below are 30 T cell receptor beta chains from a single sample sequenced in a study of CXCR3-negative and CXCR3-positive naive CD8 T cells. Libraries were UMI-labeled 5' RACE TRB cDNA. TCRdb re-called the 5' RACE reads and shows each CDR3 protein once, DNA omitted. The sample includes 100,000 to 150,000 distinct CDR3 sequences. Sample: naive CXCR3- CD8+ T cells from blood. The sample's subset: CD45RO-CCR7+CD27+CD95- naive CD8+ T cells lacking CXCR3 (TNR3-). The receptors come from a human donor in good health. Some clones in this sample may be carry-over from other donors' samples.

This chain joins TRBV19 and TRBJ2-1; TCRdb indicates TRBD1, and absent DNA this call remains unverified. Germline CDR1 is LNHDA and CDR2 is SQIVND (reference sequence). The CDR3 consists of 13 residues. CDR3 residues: CASSADNYNEQFF. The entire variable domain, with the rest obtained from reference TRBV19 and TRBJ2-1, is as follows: DGGITQSPKYLFRKEGQNVTLSCEQNLNHDAMYWYRQDPGQGLRLIYYSQIVNDFQKGDIAEGYSVSREKKESFPLTVTSAQKNPTAFYLCASSADNYNEQFFGPGTRLTVL.

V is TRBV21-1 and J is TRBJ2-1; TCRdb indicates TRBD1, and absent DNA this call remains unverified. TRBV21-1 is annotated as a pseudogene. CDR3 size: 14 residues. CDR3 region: CASSWAGSYNEQFF.

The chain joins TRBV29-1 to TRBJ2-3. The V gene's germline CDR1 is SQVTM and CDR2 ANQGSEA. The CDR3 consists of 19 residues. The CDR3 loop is CSFYGITATDETFTDTQYF.

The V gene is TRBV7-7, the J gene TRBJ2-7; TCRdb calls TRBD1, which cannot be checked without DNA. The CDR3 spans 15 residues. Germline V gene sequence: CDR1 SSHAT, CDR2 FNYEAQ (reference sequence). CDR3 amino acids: CASSLGQGGSYEQYF.

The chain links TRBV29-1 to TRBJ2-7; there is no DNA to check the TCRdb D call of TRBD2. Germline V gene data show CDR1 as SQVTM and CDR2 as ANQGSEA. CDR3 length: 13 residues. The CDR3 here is CSMTSGGLYEQYF.

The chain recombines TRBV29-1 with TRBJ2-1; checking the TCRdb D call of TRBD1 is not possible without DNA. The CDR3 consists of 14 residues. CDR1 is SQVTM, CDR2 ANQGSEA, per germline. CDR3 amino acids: CSVVGQGLYNEQFF.

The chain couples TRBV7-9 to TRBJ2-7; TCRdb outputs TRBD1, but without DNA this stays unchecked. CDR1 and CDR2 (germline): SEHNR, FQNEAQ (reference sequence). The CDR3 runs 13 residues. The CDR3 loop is CASSRDLTYEQYF.

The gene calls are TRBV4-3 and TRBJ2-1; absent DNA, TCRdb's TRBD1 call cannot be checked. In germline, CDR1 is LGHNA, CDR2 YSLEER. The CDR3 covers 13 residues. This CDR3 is CASSQYQGFEQFF.

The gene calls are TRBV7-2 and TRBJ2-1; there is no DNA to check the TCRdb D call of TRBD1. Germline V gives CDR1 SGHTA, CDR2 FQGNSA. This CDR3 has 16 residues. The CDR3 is CASSLDAGGRYNEQFF.

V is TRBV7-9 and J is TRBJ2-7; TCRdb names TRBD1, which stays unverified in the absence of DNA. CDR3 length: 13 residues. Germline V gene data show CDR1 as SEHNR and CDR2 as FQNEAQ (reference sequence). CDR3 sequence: CASSGGRSYEQYF.

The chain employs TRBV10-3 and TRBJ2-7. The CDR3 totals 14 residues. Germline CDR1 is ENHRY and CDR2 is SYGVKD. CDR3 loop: CAISEQGSSYEQYF.

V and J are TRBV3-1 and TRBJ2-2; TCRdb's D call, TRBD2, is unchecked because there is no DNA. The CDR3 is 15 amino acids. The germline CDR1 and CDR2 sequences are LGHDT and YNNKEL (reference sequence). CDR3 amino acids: CASSTRDSATGELFF.

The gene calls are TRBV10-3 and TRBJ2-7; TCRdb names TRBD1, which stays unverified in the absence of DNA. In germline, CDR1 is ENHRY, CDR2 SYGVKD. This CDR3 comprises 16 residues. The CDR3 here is CAISPLGDSPLREQYF.

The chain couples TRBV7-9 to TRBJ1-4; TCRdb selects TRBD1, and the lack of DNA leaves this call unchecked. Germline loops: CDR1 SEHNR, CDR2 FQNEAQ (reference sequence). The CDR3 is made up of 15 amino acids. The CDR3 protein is CASSQRQGTNEKLFF.

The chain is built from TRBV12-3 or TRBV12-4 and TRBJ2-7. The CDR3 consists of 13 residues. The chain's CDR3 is CASRLAGPYEQYF.

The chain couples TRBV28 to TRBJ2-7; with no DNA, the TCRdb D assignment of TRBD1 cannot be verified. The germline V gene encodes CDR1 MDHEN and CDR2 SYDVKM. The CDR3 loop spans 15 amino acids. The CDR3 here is CASSPFRDRSYEQYF.

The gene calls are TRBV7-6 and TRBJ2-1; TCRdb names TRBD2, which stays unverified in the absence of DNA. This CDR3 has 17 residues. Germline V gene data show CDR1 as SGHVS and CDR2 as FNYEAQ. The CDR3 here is CASSPTPRLAGGNEQFF.

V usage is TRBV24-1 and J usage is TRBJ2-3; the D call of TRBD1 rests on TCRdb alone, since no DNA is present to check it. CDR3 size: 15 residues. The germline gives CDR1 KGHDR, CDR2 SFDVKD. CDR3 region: CATSDFGGGRDTQYF.

The CDR3 reads CASSWRVTSLHF. The chain has TRBV6-6 and TRBJ1-6. CDR3 length: 12 amino acids. Germline lookup yields CDR1 MNHNY and CDR2 SVGAGI (reference sequence).

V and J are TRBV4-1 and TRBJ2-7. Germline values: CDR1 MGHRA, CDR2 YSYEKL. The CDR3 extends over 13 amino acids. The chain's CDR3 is CASSQDPRYEQYF.

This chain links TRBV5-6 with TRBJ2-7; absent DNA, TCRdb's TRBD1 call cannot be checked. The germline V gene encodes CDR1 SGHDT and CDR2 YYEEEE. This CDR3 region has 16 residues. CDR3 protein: CASSYGAGRGVDEQYF.

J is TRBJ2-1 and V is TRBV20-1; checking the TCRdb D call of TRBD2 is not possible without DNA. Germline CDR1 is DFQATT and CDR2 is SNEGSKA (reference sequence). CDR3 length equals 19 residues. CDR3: CSARDNSPRTSGQHNEQFF.

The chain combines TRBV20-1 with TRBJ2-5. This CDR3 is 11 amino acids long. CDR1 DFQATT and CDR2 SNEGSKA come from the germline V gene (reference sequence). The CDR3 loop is CSGGHQETQYF.

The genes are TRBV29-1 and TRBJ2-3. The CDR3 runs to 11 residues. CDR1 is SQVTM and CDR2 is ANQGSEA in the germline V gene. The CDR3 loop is CSVPEQSTQYF.

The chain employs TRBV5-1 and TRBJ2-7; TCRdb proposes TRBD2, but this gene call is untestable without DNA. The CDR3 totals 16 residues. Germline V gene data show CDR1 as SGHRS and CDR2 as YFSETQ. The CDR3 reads CASSSSNSGVSYEQYF.

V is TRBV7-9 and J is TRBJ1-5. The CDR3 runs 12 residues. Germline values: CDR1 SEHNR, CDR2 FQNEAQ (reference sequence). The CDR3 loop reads CASSHSDQPQHF.

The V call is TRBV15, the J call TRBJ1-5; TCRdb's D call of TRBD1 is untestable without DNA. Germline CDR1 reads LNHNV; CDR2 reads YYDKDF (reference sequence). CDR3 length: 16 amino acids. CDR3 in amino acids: CATSRRRGGAGQPQHF.

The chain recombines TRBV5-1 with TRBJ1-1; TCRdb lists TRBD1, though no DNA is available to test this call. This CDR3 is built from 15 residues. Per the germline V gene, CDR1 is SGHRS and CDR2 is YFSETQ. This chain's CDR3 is CASSLNTGANTEAFF.

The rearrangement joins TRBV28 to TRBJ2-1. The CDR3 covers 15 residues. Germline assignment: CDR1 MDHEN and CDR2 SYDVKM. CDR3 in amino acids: CASSLLRSSYNEQFF.

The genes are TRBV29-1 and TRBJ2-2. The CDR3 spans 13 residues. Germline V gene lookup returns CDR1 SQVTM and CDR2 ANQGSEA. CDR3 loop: CSVARLNTGELFF.